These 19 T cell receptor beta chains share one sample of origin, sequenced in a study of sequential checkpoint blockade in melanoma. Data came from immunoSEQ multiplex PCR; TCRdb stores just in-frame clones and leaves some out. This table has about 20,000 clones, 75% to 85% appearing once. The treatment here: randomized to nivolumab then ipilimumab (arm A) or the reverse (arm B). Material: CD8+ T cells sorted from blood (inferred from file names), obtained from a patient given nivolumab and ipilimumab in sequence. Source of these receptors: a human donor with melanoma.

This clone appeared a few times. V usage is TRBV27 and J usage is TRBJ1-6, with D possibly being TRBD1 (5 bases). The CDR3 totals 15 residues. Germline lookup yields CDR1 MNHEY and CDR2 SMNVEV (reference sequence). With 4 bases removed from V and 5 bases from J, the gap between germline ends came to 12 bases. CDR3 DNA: TGTGCCAGCAGTTCCCCGACGGGGGATAATTCACCCCTCCACTTT. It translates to CASSSPTGDNSPLHF.

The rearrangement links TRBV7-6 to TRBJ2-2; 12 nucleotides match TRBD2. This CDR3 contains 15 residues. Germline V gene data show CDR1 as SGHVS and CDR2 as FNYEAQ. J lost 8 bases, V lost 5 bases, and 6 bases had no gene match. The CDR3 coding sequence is TGTGCCAGCAGCCCTAGCGGGGGGGCGTCGGGGGAGCTGTTTTTT. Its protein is CASSPSGGASGELFF. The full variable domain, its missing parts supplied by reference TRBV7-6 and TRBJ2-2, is GAGVSQSPRYKVTKRGQDVALRCDPISGHVSLYWYRQALGQGPEFLTYFNYEAQQDKSGLPNDRFSAERPEGSISTLTIQRTEQRDSAMYRCASSPSGGASGELFFGEGSRLTVL.

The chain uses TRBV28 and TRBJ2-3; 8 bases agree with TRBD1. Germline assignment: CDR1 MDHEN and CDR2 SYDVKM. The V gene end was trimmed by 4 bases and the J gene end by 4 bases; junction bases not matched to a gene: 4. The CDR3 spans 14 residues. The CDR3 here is CASSSRTGPDTQYF. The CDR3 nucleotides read TGTGCCAGCAGTTCCCGGACAGGGCCAGATACGCAGTATTTT. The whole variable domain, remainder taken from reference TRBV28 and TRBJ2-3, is DVKVTQSSRYLVKRTGEKVFLECVQDMDHENMFWYRQDPGLGLRLIYFSYDVKMKEKGDIPEGYSVSREKKERFSLILESASTNQTSMYLCASSSRTGPDTQYFGPGTRLTVL.

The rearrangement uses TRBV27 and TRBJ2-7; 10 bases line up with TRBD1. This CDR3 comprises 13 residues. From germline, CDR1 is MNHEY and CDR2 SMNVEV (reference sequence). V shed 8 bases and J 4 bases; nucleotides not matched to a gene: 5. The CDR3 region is CASSRDRGYEQYF. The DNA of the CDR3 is TGTGCCAGCTCAAGGGACAGGGGATACGAGCAGTACTTC.

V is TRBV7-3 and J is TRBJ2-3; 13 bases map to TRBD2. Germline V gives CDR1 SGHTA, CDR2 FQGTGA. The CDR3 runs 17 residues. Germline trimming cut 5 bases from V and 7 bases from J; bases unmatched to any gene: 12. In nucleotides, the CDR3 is TGTGCCAGCAGCCCCCTGCTCGGGACTAGCGGGGATAATACGCAGTATTTT. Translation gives CASSPLLGTSGDNTQYF.

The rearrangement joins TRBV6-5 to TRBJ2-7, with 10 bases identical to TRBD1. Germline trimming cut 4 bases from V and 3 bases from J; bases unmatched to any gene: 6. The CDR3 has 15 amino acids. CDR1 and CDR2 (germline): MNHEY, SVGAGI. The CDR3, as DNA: TGTGCCAGCAGTTCCCCGGACAGGGGGATCTACGAGCAGTACTTC. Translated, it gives CASSSPDRGIYEQYF.

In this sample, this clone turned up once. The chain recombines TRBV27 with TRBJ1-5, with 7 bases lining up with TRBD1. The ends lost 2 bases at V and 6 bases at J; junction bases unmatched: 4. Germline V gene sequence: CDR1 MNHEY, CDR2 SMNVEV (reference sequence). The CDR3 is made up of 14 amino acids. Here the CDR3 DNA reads TGTGCCAGCAGTTTACAGGGGGATACTCAGCCCCAGCATTTT. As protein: CASSLQGDTQPQHF.

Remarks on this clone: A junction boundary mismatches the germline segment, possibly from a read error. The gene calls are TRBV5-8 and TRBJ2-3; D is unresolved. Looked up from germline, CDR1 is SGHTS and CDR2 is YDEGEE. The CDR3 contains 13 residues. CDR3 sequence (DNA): TGCGCCAGCAGCCAGGTACACACAGATACGCAGTATTTT. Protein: CASSQVHTDTQYF.

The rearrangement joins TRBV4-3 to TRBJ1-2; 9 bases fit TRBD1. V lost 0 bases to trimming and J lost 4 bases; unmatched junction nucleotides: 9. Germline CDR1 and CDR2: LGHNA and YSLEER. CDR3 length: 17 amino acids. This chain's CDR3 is CASSQDVDRGIFYGYTF. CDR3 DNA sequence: TGCGCCAGCAGCCAAGATGTAGACAGGGGGATCTTCTATGGCTACACCTTC.

This chain's CDR3 is CASLSRTSGAEETQYF. The CDR3 nucleotides are TGTGCCAGCCTATCCAGGACTAGCGGGGCCGAAGAGACCCAGTACTTC. The chain employs TRBV2 and TRBJ2-5; 12 bases line up with TRBD2. The CDR3 sequence is 16 residues long. V trimming: 8 bases; J trimming: 3 bases; junction bases outside the gene matches: 10. CDR1 is SNHLY, CDR2 FYNNEI, per germline.

This CDR3 is CSVEQDTDDVTQYF. The CDR3 DNA sequence: TGCAGCGTTGAACAGGACACGGATGATGTGACCCAGTACTTC. This chain connects TRBV29-1 to TRBJ2-5; perhaps TRBD1 as D (5 bases). From germline, CDR1 is SQVTM and CDR2 ANQGSEA. Trimming removed 2 bases at V and 7 bases at J, with 17 bases between. The CDR3 extends over 14 amino acids.

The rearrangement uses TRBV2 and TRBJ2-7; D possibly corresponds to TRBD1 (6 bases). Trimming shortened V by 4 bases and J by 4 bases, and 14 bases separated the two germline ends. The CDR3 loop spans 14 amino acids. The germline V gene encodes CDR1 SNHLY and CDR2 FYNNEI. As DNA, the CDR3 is TGTGCCAGCAGTGCAGAGGGACACGCTTACGAGCAGTACTTC. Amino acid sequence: CASSAEGHAYEQYF.

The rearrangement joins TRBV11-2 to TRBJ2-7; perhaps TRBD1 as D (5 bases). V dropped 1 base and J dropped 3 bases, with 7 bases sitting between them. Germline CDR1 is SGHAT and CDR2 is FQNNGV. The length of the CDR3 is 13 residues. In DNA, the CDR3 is TGTGCCAGCAGCTTAGCAGGGAACTACGAGCAGTACTTC. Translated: CASSLAGNYEQYF.

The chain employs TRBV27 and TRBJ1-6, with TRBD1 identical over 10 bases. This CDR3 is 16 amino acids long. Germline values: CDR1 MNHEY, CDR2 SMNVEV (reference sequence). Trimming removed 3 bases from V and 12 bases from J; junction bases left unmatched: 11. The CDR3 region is CASSFFLGTGEEPLHF. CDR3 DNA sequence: TGTGCCAGCAGTTTTTTCCTCGGGACAGGGGAGGAACCCCTCCACTTT.

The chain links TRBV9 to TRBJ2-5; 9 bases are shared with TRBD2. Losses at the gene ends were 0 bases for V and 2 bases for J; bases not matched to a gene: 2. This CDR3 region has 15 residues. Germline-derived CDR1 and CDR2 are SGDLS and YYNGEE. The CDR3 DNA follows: TGTGCCAGCAGCGTAGGCGGGGGGGATCAAGAGACCCAGTACTTC. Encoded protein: CASSVGGGDQETQYF.

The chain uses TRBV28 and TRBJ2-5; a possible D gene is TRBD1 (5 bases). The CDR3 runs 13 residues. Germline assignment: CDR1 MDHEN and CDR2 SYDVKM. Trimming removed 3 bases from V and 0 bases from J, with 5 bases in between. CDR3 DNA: TGTGCCAGCAGTTTGGACAACCAAGAGACCCAGTACTTC. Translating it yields CASSLDNQETQYF.

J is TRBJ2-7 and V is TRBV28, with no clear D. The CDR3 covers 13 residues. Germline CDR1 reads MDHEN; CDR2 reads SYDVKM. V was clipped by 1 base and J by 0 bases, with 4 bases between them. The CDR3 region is CASSLSDSYEQYF. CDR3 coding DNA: TGTGCCAGCAGTTTATCAGACTCCTACGAGCAGTACTTC.

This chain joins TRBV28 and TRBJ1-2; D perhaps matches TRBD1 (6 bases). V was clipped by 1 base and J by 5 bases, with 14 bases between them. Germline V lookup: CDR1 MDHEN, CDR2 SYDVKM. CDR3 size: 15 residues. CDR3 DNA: TGTGCCAGCAGTTTATCCCCGGACAGAGGTTATGGCTACACCTTC. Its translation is CASSLSPDRGYGYTF.

The CDR3 nucleotides are TGTGCCAGCAGCTTAGCGGGGACAGGCAATAGCAATCAGCCCCAGCATTTT. Residues: CASSLAGTGNSNQPQHF. The rearrangement links TRBV7-2 to TRBJ1-5, with TRBD1 matching over 8 bases. V gave up 0 bases and J gave up 0 bases; unmatched junction bases: 4. CDR1 SGHTA and CDR2 FQGNSA come from the germline V gene. This CDR3 is 17 amino acids long. Combining the CDR3 with reference TRBV7-2 and TRBJ1-5 gives the whole variable domain GAGVSQSPSNKVTEKGKDVELRCDPISGHTALYWYRQSLGQGLEFLIYFQGNSAPDKSGLPSDRFSAERTGGSVSTLTIQRTQQEDSAVYLCASSLAGTGNSNQPQHFGDGTRLSIL.